Presented here are 32 T cell receptor beta chains from one specimen sequenced in a study of beta chain features in type 1 diabetes. Expressed TCRB transcripts were sequenced because the isolated RNA had all been reverse transcribed beforehand. Sequencing was performed with immunoSEQ multiplex PCR; in TCRdb, only in-frame clones are kept and a portion is missing. The table includes about 620,000 clones, roughly 15% detected once. Material for sequencing was naive CD4+ T cells from blood. These receptor sequences come from a man younger than 30 in good health.

The chain employs TRBV7-2 and TRBJ1-2, with D possibly being TRBD1 (6 bases). CDR3 length: 15 amino acids. Germline CDR1 is SGHTA and CDR2 is FQGNSA. With 4 bases removed from V and 4 bases from J, the gap between germline ends came to 16 bases. DNA of the CDR3: TGTGCCAGCAGCTACCGCGGGACACCGCCCTATGGCTACACCTTC. Its translation is CASSYRGTPPYGYTF. Supplemented by reference TRBV7-2 and TRBJ1-2, the full variable domain reads GAGVSQSPSNKVTEKGKDVELRCDPISGHTALYWYRQSLGQGLEFLIYFQGNSAPDKSGLPSDRFSAERTGGSVSTLTIQRTQQEDSAVYLCASSYRGTPPYGYTFGSGTRLTVV.

This clone was counted between two and nine times. The gene calls are TRBV9 and TRBJ2-5, with 9 nucleotides matching TRBD1. The V and J ends lost 1 base and 4 bases, in that order; junction bases with no gene match: 5. The CDR3 has 15 residues. Germline V gene data show CDR1 as SGDLS and CDR2 as YYNGEE. CDR3 protein: CASSVRQGVSETQYF. The CDR3 coding sequence is TGTGCCAGCAGCGTAAGACAGGGGGTTTCAGAGACCCAGTACTTC.

This clone came up a few times. The V call is TRBV4-1, the J call TRBJ1-1, with D possibly TRBD1 on 6 matching bases. CDR3 length: 16 residues. The V gene's germline CDR1 is MGHRA and CDR2 YSYEKL. The V and J ends lost 0 bases and 0 bases respectively, with 11 bases between them. The CDR3 DNA reads TGCGCCAGCAGCCAAGAAACAGGGTTTATGAACACTGAAGCTTTCTTT. This codes for CASSQETGFMNTEAFF.

The chain employs TRBV2 and TRBJ2-3, with 9 bases aligning to TRBD2. The CDR3 totals 15 residues. Germline values: CDR1 SNHLY, CDR2 FYNNEI. The V gene end was trimmed by 6 bases and the J gene end by 5 bases; junction bases not matched to a gene: 9. Here the CDR3 DNA reads TGTGCCAGCAGACCCTTTAGCGGGGGCCAAGATACGCAGTATTTT. This encodes CASRPFSGGQDTQYF.

This clone showed up just a few times. This chain joins TRBV7-3 and TRBJ2-5, with D perhaps matching TRBD1 or TRBD2 (5 bases each). The length of the CDR3 is 15 residues. Trimming removed 5 bases at V and 3 bases at J, with 16 bases between. Looked up from germline, CDR1 is SGHTA and CDR2 is FQGTGA. DNA for the CDR3: TGTGCCAGCAGCACCCGGGACGACTTGAAAGAGACCCAGTACTTC. This gives the protein CASSTRDDLKETQYF.

The V and J genes are TRBV7-7 and TRBJ2-5, with TRBD1 matching over 10 bases. The CDR3 length is 15 residues. V gave up 3 bases and J gave up 4 bases; unmatched junction bases: 5. Germline V lookup: CDR1 SSHAT, CDR2 FNYEAQ (reference sequence). CDR3 protein: CASSLTGGEGETQYF. The CDR3 nucleotides read TGTGCCAGCAGCTTGACAGGGGGCGAGGGAGAGACCCAGTACTTC.

The gene calls are TRBV5-1 and TRBJ2-1; D gene uncertain. This CDR3 comprises 13 residues. V was shortened by 2 bases and J by 7 bases, with 10 bases between the two germline ends. CDR1 is SGHRS and CDR2 is YFSETQ in the germline V gene. The CDR3 spells CASSLRARNEQFF. CDR3 in DNA: TGCGCCAGCAGCTTAAGGGCGAGGAATGAGCAGTTCTTC.

This clone was seen more than once but under ten times. Other DNA sequences within the sample encode an identical CDR3. The gene calls are TRBV9 and TRBJ2-4, with a possible D match to TRBD1 (7 bases). V lost 0 bases to trimming and J lost 1 base, with 11 bases between them. Germline assignment: CDR1 SGDLS and CDR2 YYNGEE. The CDR3 sequence is 16 residues long. The DNA of the CDR3 is TGTGCCAGCAGCGTAGCAGGGGGGTTGGCCAAAAACATTCAGTACTTC. This translates into CASSVAGGLAKNIQYF.

This clone was seen only a few times. This rearrangement joins TRBV28 to TRBJ2-5; 10 nucleotides match TRBD2. This CDR3 contains 20 residues. Germline V lookup: CDR1 MDHEN, CDR2 SYDVKM. With 3 bases clipped from V and 3 bases from J, the junction kept 19 bases outside the gene matches. As DNA, the CDR3 is TGTGCCAGCAGTTTCGAAGCGGCCTCCGGTCTCCTAGCGGGAGAAGAGACCCAGTACTTC. It translates to CASSFEAASGLLAGEETQYF.

This clone was recorded a few times. This chain connects TRBV7-3 to TRBJ1-2, with D possibly TRBD1 on 5 matching bases. Germline V lookup: CDR1 SGHTA, CDR2 FQGTGA. Trimming removed 1 base from V and 2 bases from J, with 14 bases in between. This CDR3 is built from 16 residues. The CDR3 DNA is TGTGCCAGCAGCTTAAACCGGGGCCCTCTCAACTATGGCTACACCTTC. This gives the protein CASSLNRGPLNYGYTF. Full variable domain (rest looked up from reference TRBV7-3 and TRBJ1-2): GAGVSQTPSNKVTEKGKYVELRCDPISGHTALYWYRQSLGQGPEFLIYFQGTGAADDSGLPNDRFFAVRPEGSVSTLKIQRTERGDSAVYLCASSLNRGPLNYGYTFGSGTRLTVV.

This clone showed up just a few times. The rearrangement uses TRBV5-1 and TRBJ2-2; TRBD2 aligns across 11 bases. In germline, CDR1 is SGHRS, CDR2 YFSETQ. V shed 6 bases and J 7 bases; nucleotides not matched to a gene: 11. This CDR3 has 16 amino acids. The DNA for the CDR3 is TGCGCCAGCAACCCTACTAGCGGGAGCGATAGCGGGGAGCTGTTTTTT. Its translation: CASNPTSGSDSGELFF.

This clone was observed a few times. The rearrangement uses TRBV19 and TRBJ2-5; 9 positions match TRBD1. This CDR3 region has 14 residues. Germline V gene lookup returns CDR1 LNHDA and CDR2 SQIVND (reference sequence). V shed 5 bases, J shed 5 bases, and the junction held 6 bases outside the gene matches. CDR3 coding DNA: TGTGCCAGTAGTCCATGGACAGGGGTGGAGACCCAGTACTTC. Translating it yields CASSPWTGVETQYF.

This clone occurred a few times. In nucleotides, the CDR3 is TGTGCCAGCAGACAAAGCGGGAGGGAGTACAATGAGCAGTTCTTC. The encoded protein is CASRQSGREYNEQFF. V is TRBV5-4 and J is TRBJ2-1; 10 positions match TRBD2. The CDR3 covers 15 residues. The V and J ends lost 5 bases and 4 bases, in that order; junction bases with no gene match: 6. Germline CDR1 and CDR2: SGHNT and YYREEE (reference sequence).

There are a few counts of this clone. The J gene is TRBJ1-5, the V gene TRBV7-9; D ambiguous. This CDR3 is built from 12 residues. Germline CDR1 and CDR2: SEHNR and FQNEAQ (reference sequence). V lost 4 bases and J 4 bases, leaving 5 bases between the germline ends. CDR3 nucleotide sequence: TGTGCCAGCAGCTCTGTTAATCAGCCCCAGCATTTT. Amino acid sequence: CASSSVNQPQHF.

J is TRBJ2-5 and V is TRBV11-2; TRBD2 matches 9 bases. CDR1 and CDR2 (germline): SGHAT, FQNNGV. CDR3 length: 17 amino acids. With V trimmed by 8 bases and J by 4 bases, 17 bases remained unmatched. The CDR3 DNA follows: TGTGCCAGCCGACCCGGGCGGGGGGGCCAGGTTAGAGAGACCCAGTACTTC. Translating gives CASRPGRGGQVRETQYF. Full variable domain (missing parts from reference TRBV11-2 and TRBJ2-5): EAGVAQSPRYKIIEKRQSVAFWCNPISGHATLYWYQQILGQGPKLLIQFQNNGVVDDSQLPKDRFSAERLKGVDSTLKIQPAKLEDSAVYLCASRPGRGGQVRETQYFGPGTRLLVL.

V gene TRBV6-1 combines with J gene TRBJ2-1, with 7 positions matching TRBD1. Germline lookup yields CDR1 MNHNS and CDR2 SASEGT. CDR3 length equals 14 residues. Trimming removed 5 bases from V and 4 bases from J; junction bases left unmatched: 5. CDR3 amino acids: CASSRDRVYNEQFF. CDR3 DNA: TGTGCCAGCAGTCGAGACAGGGTTTACAATGAGCAGTTCTTC.

CDR3 coding DNA: TGTGCCAGCAGCTATACCGGGGCGGGACTCTACGAGCAGTACTTC. It translates to CASSYTGAGLYEQYF. The chain combines TRBV7-2 with TRBJ2-7; D might be TRBD2 (6 bases). Germline CDR1 SGHTA, CDR2 FQGNSA. This CDR3 is 15 amino acids long. The V gene lost 4 bases and the J gene lost 3 bases, with 16 bases spanning the gap.

This clone has a handful of counts. The V and J genes are TRBV9 and TRBJ2-5; 13 positions match TRBD2. CDR3 length: 18 amino acids. The germline gives CDR1 SGDLS, CDR2 YYNGEE. After removal of 4 bases from V and 4 bases from J, the junction contained 13 bases not matched to a gene. Written as DNA, the CDR3 is TGTGCCAGCAGCTGGACTAGCGGGAGCACCGGACGGGGAGAGACCCAGTACTTC. It codes for CASSWTSGSTGRGETQYF.

This CDR3 is CSVGYLAGDTGELFF. The CDR3 region has the DNA TGCAGCGTGGGGTATCTAGCGGGAGATACCGGGGAGCTGTTTTTT. The V and J genes are TRBV29-1 and TRBJ2-2, with 10 nucleotides matching TRBD2. Germline V gives CDR1 SQVTM, CDR2 ANQGSEA. The CDR3 covers 15 residues. The J segment lost 5 bases and the V segment lost 6 bases, leaving 9 bases of the junction unmatched.

This clone was counted only a few times. The chain carries TRBV10-3 and TRBJ1-2; the D is unclear. This CDR3 has 13 amino acids. V was shortened by 7 bases and J by 0 bases, with 9 bases between the two germline ends. Germline CDR1 reads ENHRY; CDR2 reads SYGVKD. Here the CDR3 reads CAITAITNYGYTF. The CDR3 region has the DNA TGTGCCATCACTGCGATTACTAACTATGGCTACACCTTC.

This clone showed up just a few times. The J gene is TRBJ1-6, the V gene TRBV2; weak D call: TRBD1 (5 bases). Germline loops: CDR1 SNHLY, CDR2 FYNNEI. The CDR3 loop spans 13 amino acids. With 6 bases removed from V and 9 bases from J, the gap between germline ends came to 12 bases. CDR3 in DNA: TGTGCCAGCAGCAGGGAGGAGGCTTCACCCCTCCACTTT. Translating it yields CASSREEASPLHF.

This chain links TRBV7-8 with TRBJ1-2; TRBD1 aligns across 7 bases. The CDR3 length is 20 residues. Trimming took 6 bases from V and 2 from J; bases not matched to a gene: 24. Looked up from germline, CDR1 is SGHVS and CDR2 is FQNEAQ. CDR3 amino acids: CASSMGIRRSTGKVNYGYTF. DNA of the CDR3: TGTGCCAGCAGTATGGGAATCAGGAGGTCGACAGGGAAGGTGAACTATGGCTACACCTTC.

This clone has more than one count but fewer than ten. Distinct nucleotide sequences in the sample also encode this CDR3. The rearrangement links TRBV9 to TRBJ1-2; 11 nucleotides match TRBD1. The germline gives CDR1 SGDLS, CDR2 YYNGEE. The CDR3 covers 14 residues. J gave up 4 bases and V 2 bases, and 1 base lay outside the gene matches. The CDR3 is CASSVGQGAYGYTF. CDR3 nucleotide sequence: TGTGCCAGCAGCGTTGGACAGGGGGCCTATGGCTACACCTTC.

V gene TRBV7-8 combines with J gene TRBJ2-5, with 7 bases identical to TRBD2. V trimming: 1 base; J trimming: 5 bases; junction bases outside the gene matches: 13. Germline CDR1 reads SGHVS; CDR2 reads FQNEAQ. The CDR3 is 17 amino acids. Here the CDR3 reads CASSLEGAGRVRETQYF. In DNA, the CDR3 is TGTGCCAGCAGCTTAGAAGGGGCAGGGAGGGTCAGGGAGACCCAGTACTTC.

The chain employs TRBV25-1 and TRBJ2-1; 12 bases are a match to TRBD2. The CDR3 covers 15 residues. After removal of 6 bases from V and 2 bases from J, the junction contained 2 bases not matched to a gene. Germline-derived CDR1 and CDR2 are MGHDK and SYGVNS. The CDR3 coding sequence is TGTGCCAGCAGCCTAGCGGGAGGGCCCTACAATGAGCAGTTCTTC. This sequence encodes CASSLAGGPYNEQFF.

This clone was counted a few times. This chain connects TRBV18 to TRBJ2-3; 8 bases match TRBD2. Germline V gene sequence: CDR1 KGHSH, CDR2 LQKENI. Losses at the gene ends were 6 bases for V and 4 bases for J; bases not matched to a gene: 12. The CDR3 runs to 16 residues. DNA of the CDR3: TGTGCCAGCTCGTCCACCGAGCGGGGGAGATCAGATACGCAGTATTTT. This codes for CASSSTERGRSDTQYF.

The chain combines TRBV6-5 with TRBJ1-2; 8 bases fit TRBD1. CDR3 length: 15 residues. With V trimmed by 0 bases and J by 4 bases, 4 bases remained unmatched. The germline gives CDR1 MNHEY, CDR2 SVGAGI. The CDR3 spells CASSYSIGQGYGYTF. CDR3 sequence (DNA): TGTGCCAGCAGTTACTCGATCGGACAGGGCTATGGCTACACCTTC.

About this clone: A read error may be the cause here, since a much bigger clone is one base away. This CDR3 is CASSTDTQYF. CDR3 bases: TGTGCCAGCAGCACAGATACGCAGTATTTT. V gene TRBV28 combines with J gene TRBJ2-3; D unresolved. The CDR3 has 10 amino acids. CDR1 is MDHEN, CDR2 SYDVKM, per germline. With 6 bases removed from V and 2 bases from J, the gap between germline ends came to 0 bases.

This clone occurred a few times. The V gene is TRBV7-2, the J gene TRBJ2-7; D perhaps matches TRBD1 (6 bases). The CDR3 is made up of 14 amino acids. The V end was cut by 4 bases, the J end by 2 bases, with 12 bases between. Per germline, CDR1 SGHTA and CDR2 FQGNSA. The CDR3 bases are TGTGCCAGCAGCTACCGGGACATAGCCTACGAGCAGTACTTC. Protein sequence: CASSYRDIAYEQYF. Combining the CDR3 with reference TRBV7-2 and TRBJ2-7 gives the whole variable domain GAGVSQSPSNKVTEKGKDVELRCDPISGHTALYWYRQSLGQGLEFLIYFQGNSAPDKSGLPSDRFSAERTGGSVSTLTIQRTQQEDSAVYLCASSYRDIAYEQYFGPGTRLTVT.

V gene TRBV4-3 combines with J gene TRBJ1-1; D is uncertain. This CDR3 has 14 residues. Trimming removed 1 base from V and 7 bases from J, with 13 bases in between. Germline V gives CDR1 LGHNA, CDR2 YSLEER. DNA of the CDR3: TGCGCCAGCAGCCAAGCAAGAGGAGGGTTTGAAGCTTTCTTT. This encodes CASSQARGGFEAFF.

The V and J genes are TRBV6-6 and TRBJ2-1, with D possibly TRBD2 on 6 matching bases. Germline V lookup: CDR1 MNHNY, CDR2 SVGAGI (reference sequence). V was cut by 8 bases and J by 6 bases, with 20 bases left in between. The CDR3 consists of 15 residues. CDR3 region: CASGALATLANEQFF. The CDR3 DNA reads TGTGCCAGCGGGGCCCTAGCGACCCTGGCCAATGAGCAGTTCTTC.

V usage is TRBV19 and J usage is TRBJ2-1, with TRBD1 identical over 7 bases. Germline CDR1 LNHDA, CDR2 SQIVND (reference sequence). The CDR3 length is 11 residues. The ends lost 7 bases at V and 7 bases at J; junction bases unmatched: 1. As DNA, the CDR3 is TGTGCCAGTATGACAGGGAATGAGCAGTTCTTC. As protein: CASMTGNEQFF. Full variable domain (missing parts from reference TRBV19 and TRBJ2-1): DGGITQSPKYLFRKEGQNVTLSCEQNLNHDAMYWYRQDPGQGLRLIYYSQIVNDFQKGDIAEGYSVSREKKESFPLTVTSAQKNPTAFYLCASMTGNEQFFGPGTRLTVL.